Each of the 15 T cell receptor beta chains below was sequenced from the same sample in a study of spatial heterogeneity in lung cancer. Regarding the study as a whole: The number of expanded tumor alpha and beta chains correlated with mutation number.

These TCRs' antigens remain unknown. The time point denotes: sample taken at primary tumor resection. TCRdb re-called the 5' RACE reads through MiXCR, storing one row per CDR3 protein. There are just under 4,000 distinct CDR3 sequences in the sample; roughly two fifths occur only once, and approximately 31% lies in the top ten. The sample was lung tumor tissue, taken at surgery. The receptors were sampled from a male donor with early-stage non-small cell lung cancer.

The chain couples TRBV15 to TRBJ2-1; D possibly corresponds to TRBD1 (6 bases). The V end was cut by 2 bases, the J end by 7 bases, with 6 bases between. The V gene's germline CDR1 is LNHNV and CDR2 YYDKDF (reference sequence). The CDR3 totals 12 residues. The CDR3 loop reads CATSRQGNEQFF. The CDR3 DNA is TGTGCCACCAGCAGACAGGGGAATGAGCAGTTCTTC.

Only a few counts were recorded for this clonotype. The CDR3 DNA follows: TGCGCCAGCAGCCGGGCGTTGGTTACCAATGAGCAGTTCTTC. This gives the protein CASSRALVTNEQFF. V usage is TRBV5-1 and J usage is TRBJ2-1; D not certain. CDR3 size: 14 residues. Trimming removed 4 bases from V and 6 bases from J, with 14 bases in between. The germline CDR1 and CDR2 sequences are SGHRS and YFSETQ.

Judged by abundance, this clonotype is medium-sized. In DNA form, the CDR3 reads TGTGCTAGTGGATCGACAGACAACACTGAAGCTTTCTTT. It specifies CASGSTDNTEAFF. The J gene is TRBJ1-1, the V gene TRBV12-5, with TRBD1 as a possible D gene (5 bases). CDR1 and CDR2 from the germline V gene are LGHNT and FRNRAP. V was trimmed by 6 bases and J by 2 bases, leaving 10 bases between them. CDR3 length: 13 amino acids. Supplemented by reference TRBV12-5 and TRBJ1-1, the full variable domain reads DARVTQTPRHKVTEMGQEVTMRCQPILGHNTVFWYRQTMMQGLELLAYFRNRAPLDDSGMPKDRFSAEMPDATLATLKIQPSEPRDSAVYFCASGSTDNTEAFFGQGTRLTVV.

This clonotype was detected once. The gene calls are TRBV19 and TRBJ2-6; D ambiguous. This CDR3 comprises 17 residues. The V and J ends lost 3 bases and 2 bases respectively, with 14 bases between them. Germline values: CDR1 LNHDA, CDR2 SQIVND (reference sequence). The CDR3 nucleotides are TGTGCCAGTAGTATGGAGCCTTTGGGGACTGGGGCCAACGTCCTGACTTTC. Translating it yields CASSMEPLGTGANVLTF. Variable domain in full (rest from reference TRBV19 and TRBJ2-6): DGGITQSPKYLFRKEGQNVTLSCEQNLNHDAMYWYRQDPGQGLRLIYYSQIVNDFQKGDIAEGYSVSREKKESFPLTVTSAQKNPTAFYLCASSMEPLGTGANVLTFGAGSRLTVL.

This clonotype is medium-sized (0.01 to 0.1%) within its sample. The chain employs TRBV30 and TRBJ1-2, with D maybe TRBD1 (6 bases). CDR1 is GTSNPN, CDR2 SVGIG, per germline (reference sequence). The CDR3 runs to 13 residues. The CDR3 DNA reads as TGTGCGCGGGGCCTAATCACAGGGAATGGCTACACCTTC. This sequence encodes CARGLITGNGYTF.

This clonotype is labeled large. The chain employs TRBV6-2 or TRBV6-3 and TRBJ2-5; D may correspond to TRBD1 or TRBD2 (6 bases each). Trimming removed 5 bases at V and 4 bases at J, with 20 bases between. This CDR3 is 16 amino acids long. Germline V CDR1 and CDR2: MNHEY, SVGEGT. As DNA, the CDR3 is TGTGCCAGCAGTCCTCCCGTCGGCGGAGGGGGAGAGACCCAGTACTTC. This sequence encodes CASSPPVGGGGETQYF.

This clonotype was counted once. The rearrangement uses TRBV6-5 and TRBJ2-3; 7 nucleotides match TRBD2. After removal of 5 bases from V and 11 bases from J, the junction contained 19 bases not matched to a gene. CDR1 is MNHEY, CDR2 SVGAGI, per germline. CDR3 length: 16 amino acids. The CDR3 protein is CASSLTPGGQSGGQYF. DNA of the CDR3: TGTGCCAGCAGTCTTACTCCGGGAGGACAAAGTGGCGGGCAGTATTTT.

This clonotype is categorized as large (0.1 to 1%). V and J are TRBV5-4 and TRBJ2-2; D is uncertain. V lost 0 bases and J lost 0, with 12 bases in between. This CDR3 comprises 17 residues. Germline V gives CDR1 SGHNT, CDR2 YYREEE (reference sequence). CDR3 in DNA: TGTGCCAGCAGCTTGGATTTTGCGGCAGCGAACACCGGGGAGCTGTTTTTT. This encodes CASSLDFAAANTGELFF. The full variable domain, its missing parts supplied by reference TRBV5-4 and TRBJ2-2, is ETGVTQSPTHLIKTRGQQVTLRCSSQSGHNTVSWYQQALGQGPQFIFQYYREEENGRGNFPPRFSGLQFPNYSSELNVNALELDDSALYLCASSLDFAAANTGELFFGEGSRLTVL.

The chain carries TRBV30 and TRBJ2-7; the match to TRBD2 covers 8 bases. The V and J ends lost 7 bases and 7 bases, in that order; junction bases with no gene match: 12. The length of the CDR3 is 13 residues. Per germline, CDR1 GTSNPN and CDR2 SVGIG (reference sequence). CDR3 protein: CASVPGGREEQYF. DNA for the CDR3: TGTGCCTCTGTCCCGGGGGGGCGGGAAGAGCAGTACTTC.

This clonotype is medium-sized within its sample. The chain links TRBV28 to TRBJ2-7; D gene ambiguous. Trimming removed 7 bases from V and 7 bases from J, with 14 bases in between. This CDR3 spans 12 amino acids. Germline CDR1 MDHEN, CDR2 SYDVKM. The CDR3: CASTLGYGEQYF. The CDR3, as DNA: TGTGCCAGCACATTGGGGTACGGGGAGCAGTACTTC.

V usage is TRBV7-6 and J usage is TRBJ2-3; D ambiguous. CDR3 size: 13 residues. V was clipped by 5 bases and J by 5 bases, with 11 bases between them. Germline-derived CDR1 and CDR2 are SGHVS and FNYEAQ. The DNA of the CDR3 is TGTGCCAGCAGCGCCCAGAGCGTAGATACGCAGTATTTT. Translation: CASSAQSVDTQYF.

This clonotype was found a few times. This chain uses TRBV5-6 with TRBJ2-7; TRBD2 matches at 9 bases. This CDR3 comprises 14 residues. V trimming: 1 base; J trimming: 9 bases; junction bases outside the gene matches: 8. The germline gives CDR1 SGHDT, CDR2 YYEEEE. DNA of the CDR3: TGTGCCAGCAGCTTGAGTAGCGGGAGATGGGCGCAGTACTTC. Its protein is CASSLSSGRWAQYF.

This chain connects TRBV6-6 to TRBJ1-1; D gene unclear. Germline values: CDR1 MNHNY, CDR2 SVGAGI (reference sequence). The CDR3 runs to 16 residues. V lost 6 bases and J lost 2, with 19 bases in between. In DNA form, the CDR3 reads TGTGCCAGCAGAAAAACCCCACACAGAACTAACACTGAAGCTTTCTTT. Protein product: CASRKTPHRTNTEAFF.

V usage is TRBV5-4 and J usage is TRBJ2-2, with no clear D. The CDR3 has 16 residues. Between the trimmed V and J ends, which lost 2 bases and 2 bases, there was a span of 13 bases. Looked up from germline, CDR1 is SGHNT and CDR2 is YYREEE (reference sequence). CDR3 sequence (DNA): TGTGCCAGCAGCTTTAACCTGCTAGATAACACCGGGGAGCTGTTTTTT. It translates to CASSFNLLDNTGELFF.

The V gene is TRBV12-3 or TRBV12-4, the J gene TRBJ2-7; D not resolved. Trimming stripped 4 bases from V and 13 bases from J, with 23 bases between. There are 14 residues in the CDR3. CDR3 residues: CASSSPPSSLLNYF. The DNA for the CDR3 is TGTGCCAGCAGTTCCCCCCCCAGTTCCCTGTTGAACTACTTC.